Sequencing of this T cell receptor (beta chain) was carried out in a study of blood T cell repertoires in COVID-19. Overall study: PBMCs, B-cell-depleted T cells, or T cells were the source of the cDNA or gDNA that made up the material.

This table comes from immunoSEQ multiplex PCR, and its TCRdb copy is limited to in-frame clones, with some not included. The sample comprises 94,000 or so clones, approximately 82% of which are singletons, and just under 25% rests with the top ten. CDR3 length: 14 amino acids. The V segment lost 3 bases and the J segment 6 bases; nucleotides outside the gene matches: 3. Germline CDR1 is LGHDT and CDR2 is YNNKEL (reference sequence). The sequenced material came from peripheral blood. The sequence was obtained from a man aged 55-75 years with acute or convalescent COVID-19. The chain is built from TRBV3-1 (or the pseudogene TRBV3-2) and TRBJ2-2; 8 bases are a match to TRBD1. In DNA form, the CDR3 reads TGTGCCAGCAGCCATAGGACAGGGCCCGGGGAGCTGTTTTTT. It specifies CASSHRTGPGELFF.